Listed here is a single TCR beta chain. Its antigen is undetermined. V lost 0 bases and J lost 7, with 13 bases in between. Germline V gene sequence: CDR1 LGHNA, CDR2 YNFKEQ. This CDR3 spans 16 amino acids. The entry originates in a study of Ad26.COV2.S vaccination and SARS-CoV-2 variants. Study-wide findings and caveats: For non-spike TCRs, breadth in vaccine recipients resembled that in placebo recipients.

The data were produced by immunoSEQ multiplex PCR, yet TCRdb's version contains in-frame clones alone and is incomplete. The sample yields around 170,000 clones, 87% seen once. The sequencing used peripheral blood, collected after recovery from COVID-19. The chain recombines TRBV4-2 with TRBJ1-6, with D perhaps TRBD1 (5 bases). The clonotype comes from a human donor who had recovered from COVID-19. In DNA, the CDR3 is TGTGCCAGCAGCCAAGATCACGGGGGGACGAATTCACCCCTCCACTTT. This encodes CASSQDHGGTNSPLHF.